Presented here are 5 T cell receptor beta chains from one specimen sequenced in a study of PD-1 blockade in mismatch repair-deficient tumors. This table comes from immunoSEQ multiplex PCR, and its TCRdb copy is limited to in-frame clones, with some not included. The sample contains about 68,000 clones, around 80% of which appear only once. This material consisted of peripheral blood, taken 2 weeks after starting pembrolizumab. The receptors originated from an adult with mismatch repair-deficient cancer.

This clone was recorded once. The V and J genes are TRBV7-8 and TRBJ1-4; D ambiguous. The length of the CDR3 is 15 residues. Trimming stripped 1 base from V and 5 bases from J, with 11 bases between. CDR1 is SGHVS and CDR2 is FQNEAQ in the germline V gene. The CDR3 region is CASSLVGAENEKLFF. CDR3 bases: TGTGCCAGCAGCTTAGTCGGAGCAGAGAATGAAAAACTGTTTTTT. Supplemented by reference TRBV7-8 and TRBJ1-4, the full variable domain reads GAGVSQSPRYKVAKRGQDVALRCDPISGHVSLFWYQQALGQGPEFLTYFQNEAQLDKSGLPSDRFFAERPEGSVSTLKIQRTQQEDSAVYLCASSLVGAENEKLFFGSGTQLSVL.

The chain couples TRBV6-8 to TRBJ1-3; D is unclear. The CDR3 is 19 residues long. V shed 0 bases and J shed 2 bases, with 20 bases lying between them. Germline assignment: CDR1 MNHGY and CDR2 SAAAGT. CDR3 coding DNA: TGTGCCAGCAGTTACTCGAATGTTGGGGTAGGGAGAGCTGGAAACACCATATATTTT. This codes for CASSYSNVGVGRAGNTIYF.

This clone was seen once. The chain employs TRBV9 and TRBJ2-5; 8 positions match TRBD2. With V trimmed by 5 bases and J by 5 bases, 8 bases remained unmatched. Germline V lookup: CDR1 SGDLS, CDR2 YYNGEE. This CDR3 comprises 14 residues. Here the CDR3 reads CASSDRLAGETQYF. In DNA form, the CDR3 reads TGTGCCAGCAGTGATCGGCTAGCGGGTGAGACCCAGTACTTC.

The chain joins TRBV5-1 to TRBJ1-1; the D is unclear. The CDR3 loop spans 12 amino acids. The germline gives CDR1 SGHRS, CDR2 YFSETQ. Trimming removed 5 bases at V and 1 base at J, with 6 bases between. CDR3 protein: CASRDKNTEAFF. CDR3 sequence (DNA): TGCGCCAGCAGAGACAAGAACACTGAAGCTTTCTTT.

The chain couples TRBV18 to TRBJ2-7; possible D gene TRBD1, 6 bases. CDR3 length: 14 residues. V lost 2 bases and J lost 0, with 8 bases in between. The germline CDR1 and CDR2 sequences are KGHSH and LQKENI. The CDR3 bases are TGTGCCAGCTCACCAGGGGACACCTCCTACGAGCAGTACTTC. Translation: CASSPGDTSYEQYF.